The clone carrying this TCR beta chain was seen at least ten times. Its antigen is unidentified. These data are taken from a study of T cells in Graves' hyperthyroidism and ophthalmopathy. Stable Graves' hyperthyroidism meant no ophthalmopathy progression within 18 months. Each diagnosis drew on symptoms, thyroxine, TRAb, thyroid ultrasound and orbital computed tomography findings. This CDR3 contains 15 residues. V was pared by 0 bases and J by 4 bases, with 4 bases of the junction left unmatched. Germline values: CDR1 SGHAT, CDR2 FQNNGV. Broader study findings: Blood also contained most expanded thyroid clonotypes above 0.001. Ophthalmopathy got predicted by the model a median approximately six months before its onset.

RNA transcripts provided the source from which TCR beta CDR3 regions were amplified. Carried out on the TCR CDR3, a first-round RT-PCR used the HTBI primer set. TCRdb independently ran MiXCR on the multiplex PCR reads; one entry per CDR3 protein. The sample lists a few hundred thousand distinct CDR3 sequences; more than 15% were seen once. This receptor was taken from a woman in her thirties with Graves' hyperthyroidism. Input material: blood. The rearrangement joins TRBV11-2 to TRBJ2-7, with 9 bases aligning to TRBD2. CDR3 residues: CASSLDIAGVYEQYF. Here the CDR3 DNA reads TGTGCCAGCAGCTTAGATATAGCGGGAGTGTACGAGCAGTACTTC.